This TCR beta chain was identified in a study of shared clonotypes between healthy human individuals. Whole-study context: The plates for each donor numbered three CD4 naive, three CD4 memory, two CD8 naive and one CD8 memory. General study findings and limits: Few donors restricted represented genetic and exposure-history diversity. Sequencing depth was predicted to influence how clonotypes are shared among donors.

As regards this clone: Its matching antigen is unknown.

TCRdb's copy holds only in-frame clones and misses some; the assay was immunoSEQ multiplex PCR. The repertoire holds some 2,400,000 clones, with 90% to 96% as singletons. CDR1 and CDR2 (germline): MNHEY, SVGAGI. The CDR3 runs to 14 residues. Trimming stripped 6 bases from V and 5 bases from J, with 11 bases between. J is TRBJ1-6 and V is TRBV6-5; possibly TRBD1 for D (5 bases). What was sequenced was naive CD4+ T cells sorted from blood. Subset given: CD45RA+ positively selected. The TCR was taken from a man younger than 35 in good health. CDR3 DNA sequence: TGTGCCAGCAGACCCCCGGGGGATAATTCACCCCTCCACTTT. Protein sequence: CASRPPGDNSPLHF.